This T cell receptor (beta chain) was identified in a study of blood T cell repertoires in COVID-19. The overall study: Spain, Italy and the United States supplied samples that represented acute and convalescent COVID-19.

Data came from immunoSEQ multiplex PCR; TCRdb stores just in-frame clones and leaves some out. The top ten hold approximately 15% of the sample, which has around 130,000 clones, over 65% seen once. The J segment lost 6 bases and the V segment lost 4 bases, leaving 7 bases of the junction unmatched. The CDR3 loop spans 16 amino acids. Germline V gene data show CDR1 as LNHDA and CDR2 as SQIVND (reference sequence). Input material: peripheral blood. The chain employs TRBV19 and TRBJ1-6; 9 nucleotides agree with TRBD1. This sequence originates from a man aged 50 or older with acute or convalescent COVID-19. CDR3 sequence reads: CASSTSRTGVNSPLHF. The DNA of the CDR3 is TGTGCCAGTAGTACCAGCCGGACAGGGGTTAATTCACCCCTCCACTTT.